A selection of T cell receptor beta chains follows, all from one sample in a study of blood T cell repertoires in COVID-19. TCRdb's copy holds only in-frame clones and misses some; the assay was immunoSEQ multiplex PCR. Among 350,000 or so clones listed, almost 90% were seen once. What was sequenced was PBMCs or T cells enriched from blood (not recorded which). The receptors derive from a young woman who had been exposed to COVID-19. CDR3s include the opening cysteine and the closing phenylalanine or tryptophan. The order of the fields is D gene, clone size, V gene, J gene, CDR3 DNA, CDR3 protein. A D gene is named only where the DNA matches it firmly. Clone size is stated in some rows and not others, as once, few, many or a class when expanded.

d_gene: -
abundance: -
v_gene: TRBV7-8
j_gene: TRBJ2-7
CDR3nt: TGTGCCAGCAGCTTAGGAGGCATTACGGCGGTGGGGTACTTC
CDR3aa: CASSLGGITAVGYF

d_gene: -
abundance: -
v_gene: TRBV7-2
j_gene: TRBJ2-7
CDR3nt: TGTGCCAGCAGCTTCGATACTTACGAGCAGTACTTC
CDR3aa: CASSFDTYEQYF

d_gene: -
abundance: -
v_gene: TRBV21-1
j_gene: TRBJ2-6
CDR3nt: TGTGCCAGCAGCAAAGAGCTTAGGACAGCCAACTCTGGGGCCAACGTCCTGACTTTC
CDR3aa: CASSKELRTANSGANVLTF

d_gene: TRBD2
abundance: few
v_gene: TRBV13
j_gene: TRBJ2-1
CDR3nt: TGTGCCAGCAGCTTATATGCCCGGACTAGCGGGAGGGCCTTCGCCGATGAGCAGTTCTTC
CDR3aa: CASSLYARTSGRAFADEQFF

d_gene: TRBD2
abundance: -
v_gene: TRBV9
j_gene: TRBJ2-5
CDR3nt: TGTGCCAGCAGCGACGCTAGCGGGAGGGCCGGGGAGACCCAGTACTTC
CDR3aa: CASSDASGRAGETQYF

d_gene: -
abundance: -
v_gene: TRBV11-1
j_gene: TRBJ2-6
CDR3nt: TGTGCCAGCAGATTCCCAGGGTCTGGGGCCAACGTCCTGACTTTC
CDR3aa: CASRFPGSGANVLTF

d_gene: -
abundance: -
v_gene: TRBV7-9
j_gene: TRBJ1-1
CDR3nt: TGTGCCAGCAGCTTCGGTGGAGGAGCTTTCTTT
CDR3aa: CASSFGGGAFF

d_gene: -
abundance: -
v_gene: TRBV16
j_gene: TRBJ1-5
CDR3nt: TGTGCCAGCAGCCAATCGATGCAGACAGTTAAACAGCCCCAGCATTTT
CDR3aa: CASSQSMQTVKQPQHF

d_gene: TRBD2
abundance: -
v_gene: TRBV7-6
j_gene: TRBJ2-2
CDR3nt: TGTGCCAGCAGCTTAGAGCGCTCTAGCGGGAGGAAGGGGGAGCTGTTTTTT
CDR3aa: CASSLERSSGRKGELFF

d_gene: -
abundance: -
v_gene: TRBV28
j_gene: TRBJ1-2
CDR3nt: TGTGCCAGCAGTGCCCCGGGAGGGGGTATTGGCTACACCTTC
CDR3aa: CASSAPGGGIGYTF

d_gene: -
abundance: once
v_gene: TRBV13
j_gene: TRBJ2-2
CDR3nt: TGTGCCAGCAGCCCTGCCAGAATTAACACCGGGGAGCTGTTTTTT
CDR3aa: CASSPARINTGELFF

d_gene: TRBD1
abundance: -
v_gene: TRBV24-1
j_gene: TRBJ2-2
CDR3nt: TGTGCCACCAGTCCGGACAGGGCAGGTGGGCTGTTTTTT
CDR3aa: CATSPDRAGGLFF

d_gene: TRBD1
abundance: -
v_gene: TRBV3-1/TRBV3-2
j_gene: TRBJ1-3
CDR3nt: TGTGCCAGCAGCGGACAGACAGGGGCTGGAAACACCATATATTTT
CDR3aa: CASSGQTGAGNTIYF

d_gene: TRBD1
abundance: -
v_gene: TRBV7-9
j_gene: TRBJ2-2
CDR3nt: TGTGCCAGCAGCCCAGAAGATGGGACAGTCCGCGGGGAGCTGTTTTTT
CDR3aa: CASSPEDGTVRGELFF

d_gene: -
abundance: -
v_gene: TRBV3-1/TRBV3-2
j_gene: TRBJ1-5
CDR3nt: TGTGCCAGCAGCCAAGATGCGGATCAGCCCCAGCATTTT
CDR3aa: CASSQDADQPQHF

d_gene: -
abundance: -
v_gene: TRBV21-1
j_gene: TRBJ2-1
CDR3nt: TGTGCCAGCAGCAAAGAAATGGGCAGGGGGCCGCTGGATGAGCAGTTCTTC
CDR3aa: CASSKEMGRGPLDEQFF

d_gene: TRBD1
abundance: -
v_gene: TRBV6-1
j_gene: TRBJ2-1
CDR3nt: TGTGCCAGCAGTGAAAAGGGGACAGGGGTAGATGAGCAGTTCTTC
CDR3aa: CASSEKGTGVDEQFF

d_gene: -
abundance: -
v_gene: TRBV5-4
j_gene: TRBJ2-1
CDR3nt: TGTGCCAGCAGCTTTTGGTCAGACAATGAGCAGTTCTTC
CDR3aa: CASSFWSDNEQFF

d_gene: TRBD1
abundance: -
v_gene: TRBV28
j_gene: TRBJ1-5
CDR3nt: TGTGCCAGCAGGACCGGGACAGGGGTCTATCAGCCCCAGCATTTT
CDR3aa: CASRTGTGVYQPQHF

d_gene: -
abundance: few
v_gene: TRBV3-1/TRBV3-2
j_gene: TRBJ1-6
CDR3nt: TGTGCCAGCAGCCAAATGTCCGGGGAGGGTTCACCCCTCCACTTT
CDR3aa: CASSQMSGEGSPLHF

d_gene: TRBD1
abundance: -
v_gene: TRBV28
j_gene: TRBJ1-5
CDR3nt: TGTGCCAGCTCGCTTGCAGGGGGAGGCAATCAGCCCCAGCATTTT
CDR3aa: CASSLAGGGNQPQHF

d_gene: TRBD2
abundance: once
v_gene: TRBV10-3
j_gene: TRBJ2-1
CDR3nt: TGTGCCATCAGTGGGACTAGCGGGGGTAACAATGAGCAGTTCTTC
CDR3aa: CAISGTSGGNNEQFF

d_gene: -
abundance: few
v_gene: TRBV29-1
j_gene: TRBJ2-7
CDR3nt: TGCAGCGCCCTGACGGGGACTGCTACCTACGAGCAGTACTTC
CDR3aa: CSALTGTATYEQYF

d_gene: TRBD1
abundance: -
v_gene: TRBV28
j_gene: TRBJ2-1
CDR3nt: TGTGCCAGCAGTTTTTACAGGGGGTGGACCTCCTACAATGAGCAGTTCTTC
CDR3aa: CASSFYRGWTSYNEQFF

d_gene: TRBD2
abundance: -
v_gene: TRBV5-4
j_gene: TRBJ2-4
CDR3nt: TGTGCCAGCAGCCGCGCCCAAGCGGGAGTAGCCAAAAACATTCAGTACTTC
CDR3aa: CASSRAQAGVAKNIQYF

d_gene: TRBD2
abundance: -
v_gene: TRBV24-1
j_gene: TRBJ2-1
CDR3nt: TGTGCCACCACGGACGGCCCCGGGACTAGCGGGACCTCCTACAATGAGCAGTTCTTC
CDR3aa: CATTDGPGTSGTSYNEQFF

d_gene: -
abundance: -
v_gene: TRBV7-9
j_gene: TRBJ2-7
CDR3nt: TGTGCCAGCAGCTCACCCGACAGTCCAAGCTCCTACGAGCAGTACTTC
CDR3aa: CASSSPDSPSSYEQYF

d_gene: TRBD1
abundance: -
v_gene: TRBV2
j_gene: TRBJ1-1
CDR3nt: TGTGCCAGCAAGACAGGGGGCGATACTGAAGCTTTCTTT
CDR3aa: CASKTGGDTEAFF

d_gene: TRBD2
abundance: few
v_gene: TRBV6-1
j_gene: TRBJ2-1
CDR3nt: TGTGCCAGCAGTGAACACAGGGGGACTAGCGGCTACAATGAGCAGTTCTTC
CDR3aa: CASSEHRGTSGYNEQFF

d_gene: TRBD2
abundance: -
v_gene: TRBV28
j_gene: TRBJ2-1
CDR3nt: TGTGCCAGCAGTAGGGCGGGAGGGTCCTACAATGAGCAGTTCTTC
CDR3aa: CASSRAGGSYNEQFF

d_gene: -
abundance: -
v_gene: TRBV3-1/TRBV3-2
j_gene: TRBJ2-5
CDR3nt: TGTGCCAGCAGCCAAGATTCCTTCACAGGGAAACAAGAGACCCAGTACTTC
CDR3aa: CASSQDSFTGKQETQYF

d_gene: -
abundance: once
v_gene: TRBV7-8
j_gene: TRBJ2-3
CDR3nt: TGTGCCAGCAGCTCTCCTGTTGCAGATACGCAGTATTTT
CDR3aa: CASSSPVADTQYF

d_gene: TRBD2
abundance: -
v_gene: TRBV11-3
j_gene: TRBJ2-7
CDR3nt: TGTGCCAGCAGCTTAGATCTAGCGGGAGGCCTCTTCCACGAGCAGTACTTC
CDR3aa: CASSLDLAGGLFHEQYF